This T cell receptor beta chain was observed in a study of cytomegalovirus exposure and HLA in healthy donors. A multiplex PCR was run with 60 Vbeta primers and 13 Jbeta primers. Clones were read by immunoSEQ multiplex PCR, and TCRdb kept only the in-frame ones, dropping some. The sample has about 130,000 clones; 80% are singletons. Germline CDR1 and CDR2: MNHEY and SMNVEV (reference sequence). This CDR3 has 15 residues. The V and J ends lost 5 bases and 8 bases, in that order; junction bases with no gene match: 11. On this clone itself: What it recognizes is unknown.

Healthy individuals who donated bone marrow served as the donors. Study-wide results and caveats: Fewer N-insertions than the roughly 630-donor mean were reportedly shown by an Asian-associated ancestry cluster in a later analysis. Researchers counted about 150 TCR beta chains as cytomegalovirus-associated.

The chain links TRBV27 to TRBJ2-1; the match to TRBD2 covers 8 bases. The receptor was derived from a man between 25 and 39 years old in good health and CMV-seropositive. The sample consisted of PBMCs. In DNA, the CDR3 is TGTGCCAGCAGTCTCATTCGACTAGCGTCGTATGAGCAGTTCTTC. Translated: CASSLIRLASYEQFF.